A selection of T cell receptor beta chains follows, all from one sample in a study of T cell responses to AZD1222 COVID-19 vaccine. Sequenced by immunoSEQ multiplex PCR; TCRdb stores in-frame clones only, minus some. Among some 150,000 clones, about 90% were seen once, and the ten largest hold 4.4%. Here the sequenced sample was peripheral blood, taken on day 0 of MenACWY control vaccination. The source is an adult in good health. Each CDR3 is given without its conserved first and last residue. A D gene is named only where the DNA matches it firmly.

>TRBV24-1|.
ATSAPGFATDTQY
>TRBV4-2|TRBD2
ASSQERGGSGETQY
>TRBV6-5|.
ASKGDPNSPLH
>TRBV7-2|.
ASSLGAPPKEQY
>TRBV7-2|.
ASTGGRNNEKLF
>TRBV27|TRBD2
ASSFGGGRETQY
>TRBV9|.
ASGQPNTEAF
>TRBV6-4|.
ASSSDYTDTQY
>TRBV24-1|.
ATSDPSIGGQY
>TRBV7-8|.
ASSLRGKNTEAF